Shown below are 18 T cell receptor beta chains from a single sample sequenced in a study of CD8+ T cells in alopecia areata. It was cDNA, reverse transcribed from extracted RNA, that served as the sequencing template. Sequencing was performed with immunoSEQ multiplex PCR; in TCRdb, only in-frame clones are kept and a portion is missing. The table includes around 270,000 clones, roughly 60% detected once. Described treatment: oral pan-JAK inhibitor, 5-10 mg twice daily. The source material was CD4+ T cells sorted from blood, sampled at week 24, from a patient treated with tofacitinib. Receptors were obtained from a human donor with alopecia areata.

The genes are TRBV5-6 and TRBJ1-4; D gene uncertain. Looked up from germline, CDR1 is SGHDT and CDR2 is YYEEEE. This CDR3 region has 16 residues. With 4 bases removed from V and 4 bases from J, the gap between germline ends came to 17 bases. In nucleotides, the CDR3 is TGTGCCAGCAGCATCTGGTTGGGTACCCTTAATGAAAAACTGTTTTTT. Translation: CASSIWLGTLNEKLFF.

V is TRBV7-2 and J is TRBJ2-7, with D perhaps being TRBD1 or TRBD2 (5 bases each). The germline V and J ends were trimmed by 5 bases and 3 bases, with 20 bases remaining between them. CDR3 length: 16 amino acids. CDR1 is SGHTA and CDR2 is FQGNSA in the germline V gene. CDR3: CASSRPGTDIGYEQYF. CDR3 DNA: TGTGCCAGCAGCCGGCCCGGGACGGACATCGGCTACGAGCAGTACTTC.

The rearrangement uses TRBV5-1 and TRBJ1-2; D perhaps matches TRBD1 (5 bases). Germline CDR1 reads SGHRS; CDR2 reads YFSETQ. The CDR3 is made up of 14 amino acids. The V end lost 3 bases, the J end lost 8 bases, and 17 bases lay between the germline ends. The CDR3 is CASSSGGGAQGYTF. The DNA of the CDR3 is TGCGCCAGCAGCTCGGGAGGCGGGGCGCAAGGCTACACCTTC.

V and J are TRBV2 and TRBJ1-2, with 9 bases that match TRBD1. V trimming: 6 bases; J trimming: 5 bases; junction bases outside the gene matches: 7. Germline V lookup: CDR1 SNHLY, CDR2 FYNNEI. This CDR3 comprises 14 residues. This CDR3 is CASREDRGRYGYTF. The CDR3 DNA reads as TGTGCCAGCAGGGAGGACAGGGGACGGTATGGCTACACCTTC.

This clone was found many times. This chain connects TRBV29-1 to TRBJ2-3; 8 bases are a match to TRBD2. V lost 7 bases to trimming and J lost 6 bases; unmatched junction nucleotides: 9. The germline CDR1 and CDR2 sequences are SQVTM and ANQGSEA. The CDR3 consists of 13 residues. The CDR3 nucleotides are TGCAGCGCACATGGCGGGGGGCATGATACGCAGTATTTT. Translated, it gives CSAHGGGHDTQYF.

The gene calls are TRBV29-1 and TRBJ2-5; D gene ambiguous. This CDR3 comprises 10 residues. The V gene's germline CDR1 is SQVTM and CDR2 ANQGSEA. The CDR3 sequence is CSALMGTQYF. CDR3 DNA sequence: TGCAGTGCCCTTATGGGGACCCAGTACTTC.

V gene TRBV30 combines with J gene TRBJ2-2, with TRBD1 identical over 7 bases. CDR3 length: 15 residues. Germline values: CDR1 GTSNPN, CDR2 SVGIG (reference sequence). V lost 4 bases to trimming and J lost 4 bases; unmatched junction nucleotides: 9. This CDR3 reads CAWTSIKGATGELFF. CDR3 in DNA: TGTGCCTGGACATCAATAAAGGGGGCCACCGGGGAGCTGTTTTTT. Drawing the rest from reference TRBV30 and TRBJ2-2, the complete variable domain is SQTIHQWPATLVQPVGSPLSLECTVEGTSNPNLYWYRQAAGRGLQLLFYSVGIGQISSEVPQNLSASRPQDRQFILSSKKLLLSDSGFYLCAWTSIKGATGELFFGEGSRLTVL.

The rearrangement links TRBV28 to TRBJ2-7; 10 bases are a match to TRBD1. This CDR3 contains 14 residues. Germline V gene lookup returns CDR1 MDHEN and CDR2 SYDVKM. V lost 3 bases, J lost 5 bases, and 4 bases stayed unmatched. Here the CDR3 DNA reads TGTGCCAGCAGTTTGGGGACAGGGGTCCACGAGCAGTACTTC. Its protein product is CASSLGTGVHEQYF.

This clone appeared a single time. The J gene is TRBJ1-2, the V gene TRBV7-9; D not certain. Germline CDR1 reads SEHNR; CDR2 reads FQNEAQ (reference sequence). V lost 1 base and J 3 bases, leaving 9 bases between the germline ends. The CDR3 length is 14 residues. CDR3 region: CASSLEVLYYGYTF. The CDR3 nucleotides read TGTGCCAGCAGCTTAGAGGTCCTATACTATGGCTACACCTTC.

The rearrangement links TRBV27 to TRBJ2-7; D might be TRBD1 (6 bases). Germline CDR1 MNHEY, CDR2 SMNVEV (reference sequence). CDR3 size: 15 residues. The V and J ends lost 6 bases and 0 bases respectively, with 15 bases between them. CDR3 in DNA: TGTGCCAGCAGACCTGGACAGATTACCTCCTACGAGCAGTACTTC. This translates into CASRPGQITSYEQYF.

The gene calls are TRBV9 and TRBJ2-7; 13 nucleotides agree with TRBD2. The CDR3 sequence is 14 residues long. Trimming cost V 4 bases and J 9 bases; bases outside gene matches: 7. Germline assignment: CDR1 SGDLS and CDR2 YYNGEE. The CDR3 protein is CASSFRTSGGMQYF. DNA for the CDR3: TGTGCCAGCAGCTTCCGGACTAGCGGGGGCATGCAGTACTTC.

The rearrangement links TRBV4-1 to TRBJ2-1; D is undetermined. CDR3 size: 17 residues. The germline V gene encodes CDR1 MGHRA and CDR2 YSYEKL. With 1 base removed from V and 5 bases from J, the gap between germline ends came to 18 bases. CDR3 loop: CASSQVRAYGLHNEQFF. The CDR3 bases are TGCGCCAGCAGCCAAGTCCGAGCTTACGGGTTGCACAATGAGCAGTTCTTC.

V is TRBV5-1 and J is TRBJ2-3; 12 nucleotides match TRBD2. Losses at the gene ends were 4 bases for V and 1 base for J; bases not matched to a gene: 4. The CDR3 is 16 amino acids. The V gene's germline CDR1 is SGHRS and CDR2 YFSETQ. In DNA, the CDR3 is TGCGCCAGCAGCCCCGGACTAGCGGGGCGCACAGATACGCAGTATTTT. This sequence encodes CASSPGLAGRTDTQYF.

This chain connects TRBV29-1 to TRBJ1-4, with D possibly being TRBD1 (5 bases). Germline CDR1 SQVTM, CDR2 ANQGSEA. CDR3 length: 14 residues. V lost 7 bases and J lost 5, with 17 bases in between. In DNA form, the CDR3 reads TGCAGCGCCGGGGACGGGGTGTCCAATGAAAAACTGTTTTTT. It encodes CSAGDGVSNEKLFF.

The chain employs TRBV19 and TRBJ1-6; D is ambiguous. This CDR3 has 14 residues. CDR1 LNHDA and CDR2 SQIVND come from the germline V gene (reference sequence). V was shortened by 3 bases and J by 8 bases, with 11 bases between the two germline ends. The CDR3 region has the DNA TGTGCCAGTAGTATTACTCAGGCTTATTCACCCCTCCACTTT. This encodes CASSITQAYSPLHF.

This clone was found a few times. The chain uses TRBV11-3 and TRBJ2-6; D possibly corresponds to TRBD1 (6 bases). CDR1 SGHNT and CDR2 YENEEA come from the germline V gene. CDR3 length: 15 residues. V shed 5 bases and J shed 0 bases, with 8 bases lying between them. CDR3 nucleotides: TGTGCCAGCAGCCTCAGGGGCTCTGGGGCCAACGTCCTGACTTTC. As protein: CASSLRGSGANVLTF.

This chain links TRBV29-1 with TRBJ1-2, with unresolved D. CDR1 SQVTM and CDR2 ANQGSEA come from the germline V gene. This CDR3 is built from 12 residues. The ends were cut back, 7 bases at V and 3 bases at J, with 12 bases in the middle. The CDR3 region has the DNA TGCAGCGCCTCGGACGGGGACTATGGCTACACCTTC. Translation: CSASDGDYGYTF.

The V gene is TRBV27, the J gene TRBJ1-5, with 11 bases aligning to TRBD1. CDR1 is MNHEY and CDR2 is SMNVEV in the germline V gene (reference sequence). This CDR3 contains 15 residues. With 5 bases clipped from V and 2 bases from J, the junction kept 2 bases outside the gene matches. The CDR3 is CASSLGQGGNQPQHF. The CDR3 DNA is TGTGCCAGCAGTCTGGGACAGGGGGGCAATCAGCCCCAGCATTTT.